This T cell receptor beta chain is drawn from a study of cytomegalovirus exposure and HLA in healthy donors. The CDR3 loop spans 16 amino acids. Germline V CDR1 and CDR2: SGDLS, YYNGEE. Trimming took 0 bases from V and 6 from J; bases not matched to a gene: 6. The PCR made use of 60 Vbeta and 13 Jbeta primers. Some clones are missing from TCRdb's copy, which holds only in-frame ones; the method was immunoSEQ multiplex PCR. The sample shows about 140,000 clones, 70% to 85% of them seen only once. The rearrangement uses TRBV9 and TRBJ2-2; 9 bases fit TRBD2. The receptor was derived from a middle-aged woman in good health and CMV-seronegative. Material: PBMCs. The chain's CDR3 is CASSVGPSGMSGELFF. CDR3 sequence (DNA): TGTGCCAGCAGCGTAGGTCCTAGCGGGATGTCCGGGGAGCTGTTTTTT.